The 26 T cell receptor beta chains in this list originate from one sample, sequenced in a study of cytomegalovirus exposure and HLA in healthy donors. Vbeta (60) and Jbeta (13) primers were used in the PCR. Measured with immunoSEQ multiplex PCR; TCRdb has only the in-frame clones, and not every one. This table has around 99,000 clones, around 85% appearing once. Specimen: PBMCs. The receptors stem from a man aged 25 to 40 in good health and CMV-seronegative.

This chain connects TRBV2 to TRBJ2-2, with a weak D call TRBD2 (5 bases). The germline V and J ends were trimmed by 4 bases and 5 bases, with 14 bases remaining between them. The germline V gene encodes CDR1 SNHLY and CDR2 FYNNEI. This CDR3 is 15 amino acids long. For the CDR3, the DNA is TGTGCCAGCAGTGCCACTAGGGTCGAGACCGGGGAGCTGTTTTTT. Amino acids: CASSATRVETGELFF.

The chain couples TRBV5-4 to TRBJ2-2; 9 bases fit TRBD1. J gave up 7 bases and V 4 bases, and 5 bases lay outside the gene matches. Germline CDR1 is SGHNT and CDR2 is YYREEE (reference sequence). The CDR3 is 14 residues long. The CDR3 protein is CASSRDRVVGELFF. The CDR3 DNA follows: TGTGCCAGCAGCCGGGACAGGGTGGTCGGGGAGCTGTTTTTT.

The chain employs TRBV6-6 and TRBJ1-1; 9 bases map to TRBD1. Germline CDR1 MNHNY, CDR2 SVGAGI (reference sequence). V lost 7 bases to trimming and J lost 4 bases; unmatched junction nucleotides: 10. This CDR3 region has 15 residues. In DNA form, the CDR3 reads TGTGCCAGCACCGAGGGACAGGGAGGGAGCACTGAAGCTTTCTTT. It is translated as CASTEGQGGSTEAFF.

V is TRBV10-1 and J is TRBJ2-3; TRBD2 is a possible D gene (5 bases). CDR3 length equals 14 residues. CDR1 WNHNN and CDR2 SYGVQD come from the germline V gene (reference sequence). The V end was cut by 10 bases, the J end by 2 bases, with 16 bases between. The chain's CDR3 is CANKGRGNTDTQYF. As DNA, the CDR3 is TGCGCCAACAAAGGACGGGGAAACACAGATACGCAGTATTTT.

The genes are TRBV29-1 and TRBJ1-2, with 11 bases that match TRBD1. The CDR3 is made up of 13 amino acids. In germline, CDR1 is SQVTM, CDR2 ANQGSEA. The V segment lost 7 bases and the J segment 7 bases; nucleotides outside the gene matches: 8. CDR3 residues: CSARTGGVSGYTF. The CDR3 DNA is TGCAGCGCTCGGACAGGGGGCGTCTCTGGCTACACCTTC.

This sequence joins TRBV2 and TRBJ2-7; 7 positions match TRBD1. The CDR3 is made up of 16 amino acids. Germline V gives CDR1 SNHLY, CDR2 FYNNEI. The trim removed 6 bases at V and 2 bases at J, leaving 13 bases unmatched. This CDR3 is CASSVPSDRLTYEQYF. The CDR3 nucleotides read TGTGCCAGCAGCGTTCCCTCGGACAGGCTAACCTACGAGCAGTACTTC. Drawing the rest from reference TRBV2 and TRBJ2-7, the complete variable domain is EPEVTQTPSHQVTQMGQEVILRCVPISNHLYFYWYRQILGQKVEFLVSFYNNEISEKSEIFDDQFSVERPDGSNFTLKIRSTKLEDSAMYFCASSVPSDRLTYEQYFGPGTRLTVT.

The chain links TRBV29-1 to TRBJ2-7; TRBD1 agrees at 7 bases. Germline CDR1 is SQVTM and CDR2 is ANQGSEA. This CDR3 spans 15 amino acids. Trimming at V came to 7 bases and at J to 2 bases, leaving 14 bases not matched to a gene. The CDR3 spells CSAQGFGDRPYEQYF. CDR3 nucleotide sequence: TGCAGCGCCCAGGGGTTCGGGGACAGACCCTACGAGCAGTACTTC.

This sequence joins TRBV7-8 and TRBJ2-7; TRBD2 matches 9 bases. Germline CDR1 and CDR2: SGHVS and FQNEAQ. This CDR3 comprises 16 residues. Trimming at V came to 5 bases and at J to 5 bases, leaving 13 bases not matched to a gene. CDR3 bases: TGTGCCAGCAGCCCGGCGGCGGGAGGGTACTGGAACGAGCAGTACTTC. It specifies CASSPAAGGYWNEQYF. Based on the CDR3 plus reference TRBV7-8 and TRBJ2-7, the full variable domain is GAGVSQSPRYKVAKRGQDVALRCDPISGHVSLFWYQQALGQGPEFLTYFQNEAQLDKSGLPSDRFFAERPEGSVSTLKIQRTQQEDSAVYLCASSPAAGGYWNEQYFGPGTRLTVT.

The chain has TRBV5-6 and TRBJ1-2; tentatively, D is TRBD1 (6 bases). This CDR3 comprises 16 residues. Looked up from germline, CDR1 is SGHDT and CDR2 is YYEEEE. Trimming stripped 5 bases from V and 3 bases from J, with 20 bases between. The CDR3 DNA follows: TGTGCCAGCAGGGCCCGGGGTACAGGGACCCACTATGGCTACACCTTC. This gives the protein CASRARGTGTHYGYTF.

The chain has TRBV6-5 and TRBJ1-1, with a tentative D call TRBD1 (6 bases). Deletions cut 0 bases from V and 4 bases from J, with 12 bases between. In germline, CDR1 is MNHEY, CDR2 SVGAGI. This CDR3 comprises 15 residues. Written as DNA, the CDR3 is TGTGCCAGCAGTTACTCGACTGGGGGCGGCACTGAAGCTTTCTTT. Protein sequence: CASSYSTGGGTEAFF.

The chain links TRBV18 to TRBJ2-7; 15 nucleotides agree with TRBD2. J was trimmed by 6 bases and V by 0 bases; bases with no gene match: 3. CDR1 KGHSH and CDR2 LQKENI come from the germline V gene. The CDR3 is 16 amino acids. The CDR3 protein is CASSPPGLAGGSEQYF. The CDR3 coding sequence is TGTGCCAGCTCACCACCAGGACTAGCGGGAGGGTCCGAGCAGTACTTC.

In this sample, this clone turned up a few times. V gene TRBV5-4 combines with J gene TRBJ1-1; D remains unclear. V lost 6 bases, J lost 5 bases, and 14 bases lay in between. The length of the CDR3 is 13 residues. Germline CDR1 reads SGHNT; CDR2 reads YYREEE (reference sequence). The CDR3 sequence is CASISGGSTEAFF. DNA of the CDR3: TGTGCCAGCATTTCCGGAGGGTCAACTGAAGCTTTCTTT.

This chain joins TRBV6-4 and TRBJ2-1; D is possibly TRBD2 (5 bases). CDR1 MRHNA and CDR2 SNTAGT come from the germline V gene. The CDR3 spans 16 residues. Trimming took 0 bases from V and 0 from J, leaving 9 bases between them. CDR3 in DNA: TGTGCCAGCAGTGACTCCCCCCGGGGCTCCTACAATGAGCAGTTCTTC. It is translated as CASSDSPRGSYNEQFF.

The chain combines TRBV4-1 with TRBJ1-1, with a possible D match to TRBD1 (5 bases). V dropped 6 bases and J dropped 1 base, with 9 bases sitting between them. This CDR3 comprises 13 residues. The germline CDR1 and CDR2 sequences are MGHRA and YSYEKL. CDR3 sequence: CASSRGGNTEAFF. The CDR3 DNA reads TGCGCCAGCAGTAGGGGCGGGAACACTGAAGCTTTCTTT.

This chain uses TRBV10-2 with TRBJ2-7; D perhaps matches TRBD2 (6 bases). The CDR3 consists of 11 residues. The germline CDR1 and CDR2 sequences are WSHSY and SAAADI. Trimming took off 10 bases at V and 4 bases at J, with 11 bases between the two ends. The CDR3 sequence is CATRREYEQYF. The CDR3 DNA reads as TGCGCCACAAGACGGGAGTACGAGCAGTACTTC.

This clone has only one observation. This chain uses TRBV9 with TRBJ2-3; possible D gene TRBD2, 6 bases. From germline, CDR1 is SGDLS and CDR2 YYNGEE. V lost 1 base to trimming and J lost 4 bases, with 13 bases between them. CDR3 length: 15 residues. DNA for the CDR3: TGTGCCAGCAGCGTAACCCCCCTAGCGTCAGATACGCAGTATTTT. This translates into CASSVTPLASDTQYF.

The chain joins TRBV6-5 to TRBJ1-5; a weak D match, TRBD1 (5 bases). V gave up 8 bases and J gave up 4 bases, with 9 bases separating them. Germline V gives CDR1 MNHEY, CDR2 SVGAGI. The CDR3 sequence is 12 residues long. CDR3 in amino acids: CASRGENQPQHF. CDR3 sequence (DNA): TGTGCCAGCCGGGGGGAGAATCAGCCCCAGCATTTT.

This sequence joins TRBV29-1 and TRBJ2-1, with 10 positions matching TRBD2. V gave up 2 bases and J gave up 3 bases; unmatched junction bases: 4. CDR1 and CDR2 (germline): SQVTM, ANQGSEA. The CDR3 consists of 15 residues. CDR3 nucleotides: TGCAGCGTTGAACTAGCGGGAGCCCTCTACAATGAGCAGTTCTTC. It is translated as CSVELAGALYNEQFF.

V is TRBV6-5 and J is TRBJ1-2; a weak D match, TRBD1 (6 bases). V lost 6 bases, J lost 8 bases, and 19 bases lay in between. Germline loops: CDR1 MNHEY, CDR2 SVGAGI. The CDR3 extends over 14 amino acids. The CDR3 loop reads CASSSGSPGGGYTF. The DNA for the CDR3 is TGTGCCAGCAGCTCAGGTTCTCCGGGGGGCGGCTACACCTTC.

The sample holds a few counts of this clone. The junction differs from germline at one of its ends, possibly a read error. The chain carries TRBV18 and TRBJ2-5; D is ambiguous. The CDR3 has 12 amino acids. Germline loops: CDR1 KGHSH, CDR2 LQKENI. CDR3 DNA: TGTGCCAGCTCACCAAACCAGGAGACCCAGTACTTC. This codes for CASSPNQETQYF.

The chain links TRBV6-1 to TRBJ2-5; tentative D call: TRBD2 (5 bases). Germline V CDR1 and CDR2: MNHNS, SASEGT. This CDR3 is 16 amino acids long. The ends were cut back, 2 bases at V and 5 bases at J, with 18 bases in the middle. CDR3 coding DNA: TGTGCCAGCAGTGAATCCCTTGGACTCGCCCGGGAGACCCAGTACTTC. Its translation: CASSESLGLARETQYF.

The chain recombines TRBV7-3 with TRBJ2-7; TRBD2 agrees at 11 bases. The CDR3 has 14 amino acids. The V and J ends lost 5 bases and 3 bases, in that order; junction bases with no gene match: 3. In germline, CDR1 is SGHTA, CDR2 FQGTGA. CDR3 sequence reads: CASSHSGRDYEQYF. For the CDR3, the DNA is TGTGCCAGCAGCCATAGCGGGAGGGACTACGAGCAGTACTTC.

The chain joins TRBV7-9 to TRBJ1-2; 8 positions agree with TRBD1. The CDR3 has 17 amino acids. Germline CDR1 reads SEHNR; CDR2 reads FQNEAQ (reference sequence). Losses at the gene ends were 0 bases for V and 0 bases for J; bases not matched to a gene: 6. For the CDR3, the DNA is TGTGCCAGCAGCTTAGCGTTAGACAGGGGCACTAACTATGGCTACACCTTC. Translating gives CASSLALDRGTNYGYTF. The complete variable domain, with remaining parts taken from reference TRBV7-9 and TRBJ1-2, reads DTGVSQNPRHKITKRGQNVTFRCDPISEHNRLYWYRQTLGQGPEFLTYFQNEAQLEKSRLLSDRFSAERPKGSFSTLEIQRTEQGDSAMYLCASSLALDRGTNYGYTFGSGTRLTVV.

The chain uses TRBV7-2 and TRBJ2-7; TRBD2 matches at 7 bases. J gave up 2 bases and V 5 bases, and 9 bases lay outside the gene matches. Germline-derived CDR1 and CDR2 are SGHTA and FQGNSA. This CDR3 has 15 residues. This CDR3 is CASSPPGGFTYEQYF. As DNA, the CDR3 is TGTGCCAGCAGCCCCCCCGGGGGGTTCACCTACGAGCAGTACTTC. The full variable domain, rest sourced from reference TRBV7-2 and TRBJ2-7, is GAGVSQSPSNKVTEKGKDVELRCDPISGHTALYWYRQSLGQGLEFLIYFQGNSAPDKSGLPSDRFSAERTGGSVSTLTIQRTQQEDSAVYLCASSPPGGFTYEQYFGPGTRLTVT.

The chain has TRBV7-6 and TRBJ2-7; tentative D call: TRBD2 (5 bases). V lost 1 base to trimming and J lost 5 bases, with 9 bases between them. The CDR3 is made up of 13 amino acids. Germline-derived CDR1 and CDR2 are SGHVS and FNYEAQ. The CDR3 spells CASSLDYGNEQYF. CDR3 DNA sequence: TGTGCCAGCAGCTTAGACTACGGGAACGAGCAGTACTTC.

The chain joins TRBV5-1 to TRBJ2-7; 8 nucleotides align to TRBD2. With 1 base clipped from V and 0 bases from J, the junction kept 6 bases outside the gene matches. CDR1 and CDR2 from the germline V gene are SGHRS and YFSETQ. This CDR3 comprises 16 residues. The CDR3 loop is CASSLSAGALSYEQYF. The CDR3 DNA reads as TGCGCCAGCAGCTTGTCAGCGGGGGCCCTCTCCTACGAGCAGTACTTC.